This T cell receptor beta chain was captured in a study of shared clonotypes between healthy human individuals. Selected positively for CCR7 and CD45RO-negative, naive CD8 cells excluded terminally differentiated effector memory CD45RA+ cells. Clones were read by immunoSEQ multiplex PCR, and TCRdb kept only the in-frame ones, dropping some. Here the sample spans roughly 650,000 clones, 90% to 97% being singletons. Looked up from germline, CDR1 is MDHEN and CDR2 is SYDVKM. This CDR3 has 15 residues. V was clipped by 4 bases and J by 3 bases, with 15 bases between them. The sample comprised naive CD8+ T cells sorted from blood. This chain links TRBV28 with TRBJ2-5; D is possibly TRBD2 (5 bases). This receptor was taken from a woman aged 25 to 39 in good health. The CDR3 sequence is CASSSLLEAEETQYF. DNA for the CDR3: TGTGCCAGCAGTTCCCTTCTAGAAGCGGAAGAGACCCAGTACTTC.